A single T cell receptor beta chain is shown here with its context. Its antigen is not identified. The repertoire was sequenced with immunoSEQ multiplex PCR; TCRdb's copy has only in-frame clones and lacks some. The sample lists some 250,000 clones; 88% were seen once. Germline values: CDR1 MNHNY, CDR2 SVGAGI (reference sequence). The CDR3 has 13 residues. The V gene lost 2 bases and the J gene lost 8 bases, with 12 bases spanning the gap. This sample is part of a study of Ad26.COV2.S vaccination and SARS-CoV-2 variants. Treatment noted: about 20 received Ad26.COV2.S at low or high dose, single or two shots; several received placebo; per-sample allocation not given. The samples were gathered on day 63 after the first injection of vaccine or placebo. Points from the study as a whole: Recipients of vaccine and of placebo showed similar breadth of their non-spike TCR repertoires. Once vaccination had occurred, spike-specific CD8+ and CD4+ T cell responses reportedly showed substantial breadth. Vaccine recipients showed a spike-specific TCR breadth that was higher than in placebo recipients.

The sequence derives from a person between 18 and 59 years old who received the Ad26.COV2.S COVID-19 vaccine or a placebo. The sequences come from peripheral blood, collected in a trial of Ad26.COV2.S vaccine versus placebo. The chain employs TRBV6-6 and TRBJ1-2, with D unclear. CDR3 nucleotide sequence: TGTGCCAGCAGTTACCCCATCCGGGGAGGCTACACCTTC. Translated: CASSYPIRGGYTF.